A single sample is the source of the 27 T cell receptor beta chains below, sequenced in a study of CD8 T cells in Susac syndrome. Random hexamers served to reverse transcribe roughly 0.45 to 1 ug RNA. TCRdb reanalysed the immunoSEQ multiplex PCR reads using MiXCR and keeps one entry per CDR3 protein. The profile shows about 130,000 distinct CDR3 sequences, about 94% of them singletons. Source material: CD4+ T cells from PBMCs. The receptors stem from a human donor with multiple sclerosis.

The chain combines TRBV13 with TRBJ2-1; D ambiguous. CDR1 PRHDT and CDR2 FYEKMQ come from the germline V gene (reference sequence). V was trimmed by 5 bases and J by 12 bases, leaving 8 bases between them. The CDR3 is made up of 10 amino acids. The CDR3, as DNA: TGTGCCAGCAGCGATCCGGCGCAGTTCTTC. Translation: CASSDPAQFF.

This sequence joins TRBV12-3 or TRBV12-4 and TRBJ1-1, with D perhaps TRBD1 (5 bases). Trimming left V 6 bases short and J 4 bases short, with 9 bases between. The CDR3 has 12 residues. The CDR3 nucleotides are TGTGCCAGCAGCCCAGGGCTCACTGAAGCTTTCTTT. Protein sequence: CASSPGLTEAFF.

The chain uses TRBV2 and TRBJ2-7; TRBD2 aligns across 7 bases. V gave up 7 bases and J gave up 2 bases; unmatched junction bases: 8. The CDR3 loop spans 14 amino acids. Germline V lookup: CDR1 SNHLY, CDR2 FYNNEI. The CDR3 is CASMGGNVPYEQYF. Written as DNA, the CDR3 is TGTGCCAGCATGGGGGGGAACGTGCCCTACGAGCAGTACTTC.

This chain uses TRBV5-6 with TRBJ2-6; tentative D call: TRBD2 (6 bases). Trimming cost V 1 base and J 2 bases, with 16 bases left between them. Germline CDR1 SGHDT, CDR2 YYEEEE. The CDR3 runs to 18 residues. The chain's CDR3 is CASSLIETRDPGANVLTF. In DNA form, the CDR3 reads TGTGCCAGCAGCTTGATTGAGACTAGGGACCCTGGGGCCAACGTCCTGACTTTC.

This chain uses TRBV6-5 with TRBJ1-1; D gene uncertain. The CDR3 extends over 14 amino acids. Germline V gene data show CDR1 as MNHEY and CDR2 as SVGAGI. V was pared by 6 bases and J by 2 bases, with 13 bases between. CDR3 bases: TGTGCCAGCAGCGCCAGCTTGGGTAACACTGAAGCTTTCTTT. It specifies CASSASLGNTEAFF.

V gene TRBV7-2 combines with J gene TRBJ1-2, with 10 positions matching TRBD1. The CDR3 spans 15 residues. The junction had 5 bases not matched to a gene; V was cut back by 1 base and J by 6 bases. Germline V CDR1 and CDR2: SGHTA, FQGNSA. The CDR3 sequence is CASSLVRQGADGYTF. CDR3 nucleotides: TGTGCCAGCAGCTTAGTTCGACAGGGGGCTGATGGCTACACCTTC.

The V and J genes are TRBV6-5 and TRBJ1-5, with TRBD1 as a possible D gene (5 bases). The CDR3 extends over 11 amino acids. V was shortened by 2 bases and J by 13 bases, with 9 bases between the two germline ends. CDR1 is MNHEY, CDR2 SVGAGI, per germline. Here the CDR3 DNA reads TGTGCCAGCAGTTACCTGGGGACTCAGCATTTT. Amino acid sequence: CASSYLGTQHF.

V gene TRBV6-1 combines with J gene TRBJ2-1; 10 positions match TRBD2. The junction had 5 bases not matched to a gene; V was cut back by 9 bases and J by 6 bases. Germline V gene lookup returns CDR1 MNHNS and CDR2 SASEGT. CDR3 size: 13 residues. CDR3 region: CASVSGRINEQFF. The CDR3 DNA reads as TGTGCCAGTGTTAGCGGGAGGATCAATGAGCAGTTCTTC.

This chain joins TRBV6-5 and TRBJ1-2; D is perhaps TRBD1 (5 bases). From germline, CDR1 is MNHEY and CDR2 SVGAGI. This CDR3 has 14 residues. V was clipped by 6 bases and J by 1 base, with 12 bases between them. The CDR3, as DNA: TGTGCCAGCAGGAAGCCGGGGGGTAACTATGGCTACACCTTC. This encodes CASRKPGGNYGYTF.

The chain links TRBV7-9 to TRBJ2-2, with a weak D call TRBD2 (6 bases). Trimming stripped 0 bases from V and 0 bases from J, with 17 bases between. Germline loops: CDR1 SEHNR, CDR2 FQNEAQ (reference sequence). This CDR3 has 19 residues. The CDR3 bases are TGTGCCAGCAGCTTAGCTATGGGATTGCGGGGCGCGAACACCGGGGAGCTGTTTTTT. This sequence encodes CASSLAMGLRGANTGELFF.

The V and J genes are TRBV14 and TRBJ2-4; D is tentatively TRBD1 or TRBD2 (5 bases each). The CDR3 covers 12 residues. Germline lookup yields CDR1 SGHDN and CDR2 FVKESK. Trimming left V 3 bases short and J 8 bases short, with 8 bases between. Here the CDR3 reads CASSQVGDIQYF. Written as DNA, the CDR3 is TGTGCCAGCAGCCAGGTGGGGGACATTCAGTACTTC. Together with reference TRBV14 and TRBJ2-4, the CDR3 gives the full variable domain: EAGVTQFPSHSVIEKGQTVTLRCDPISGHDNLYWYRRVMGKEIKFLLHFVKESKQDESGMPNNRFLAERTGGTYSTLKVQPAELEDSGVYFCASSQVGDIQYFGAGTRLSVL.

The rearrangement joins TRBV7-3 to TRBJ2-5, with a possible D match to TRBD1 (5 bases). Trimming pared 4 bases from V and 5 bases from J, leaving 14 bases between. Germline-derived CDR1 and CDR2 are SGHTA and FQGTGA. The CDR3 contains 14 residues. CDR3 bases: TGTGCCAGCAGCTCAGGGCCGCGGCGGGAGACCCAGTACTTC. Amino acids: CASSSGPRRETQYF.

The chain joins TRBV4-3 to TRBJ1-1, with 7 bases that match TRBD1. With 0 bases clipped from V and 2 bases from J, the junction kept 15 bases outside the gene matches. Looked up from germline, CDR1 is LGHNA and CDR2 is YSLEER. The CDR3 totals 19 residues. The CDR3 reads CASSQDAGFRQGDNTEAFF. In DNA, the CDR3 is TGCGCCAGCAGCCAAGATGCTGGATTTCGACAGGGTGATAACACTGAAGCTTTCTTT.

V and J are TRBV5-1 and TRBJ2-7; 7 bases map to TRBD1. Germline V gene data show CDR1 as SGHRS and CDR2 as YFSETQ. The CDR3 is 14 amino acids. The ends lost 2 bases at V and 6 bases at J; junction bases unmatched: 8. CDR3: CASSLRDSHGEQYF. The CDR3 DNA is TGCGCCAGCAGCTTACGGGACAGTCACGGCGAGCAGTACTTC.

The chain uses TRBV12-3 or TRBV12-4 and TRBJ2-7; tentatively, D is TRBD2 (5 bases). The CDR3 totals 14 residues. Trimming removed 3 bases at V and 3 bases at J, with 12 bases between. The DNA of the CDR3 is TGTGCCAGCAGTTTGGGCGGGTCTTTCTACGAGCAGTACTTC. It translates to CASSLGGSFYEQYF.

This chain joins TRBV6-5 and TRBJ2-7, with 7 bases fitting TRBD1. The germline gives CDR1 MNHEY, CDR2 SVGAGI. V trimming: 6 bases; J trimming: 1 base; junction bases outside the gene matches: 9. This CDR3 spans 15 amino acids. The DNA of the CDR3 is TGTGCCAGCAGGTCTCGACAGGGAAGATCCTACGAGCAGTACTTC. It translates to CASRSRQGRSYEQYF.

The chain employs TRBV29-1 and TRBJ2-1; a possible D gene is TRBD2 (5 bases). This CDR3 is 14 amino acids long. Trimming cost V 4 bases and J 0 bases, with 10 bases left between them. CDR1 and CDR2 (germline): SQVTM, ANQGSEA. The chain's CDR3 is CSVASGSSYNEQFF. CDR3 in DNA: TGCAGCGTTGCATCGGGGAGCTCCTACAATGAGCAGTTCTTC.

The chain carries TRBV30 and TRBJ2-1; D gene ambiguous. Trimming shortened V by 1 base and J by 4 bases, and 5 bases separated the two germline ends. This CDR3 has 12 amino acids. Germline lookup yields CDR1 GTSNPN and CDR2 SVGIG (reference sequence). The DNA for the CDR3 is TGTGCCTGGAGTGAAGTATACAATGAGCAGTTCTTC. Translated, it gives CAWSEVYNEQFF.

The chain combines TRBV19 with TRBJ1-5; TRBD1 matches 7 bases. Unmatched junction bases numbered 6, after V lost 3 bases and J lost 1 base. Germline CDR1 is LNHDA and CDR2 is SQIVND (reference sequence). The CDR3 runs to 16 residues. The CDR3, as DNA: TGTGCCAGTAGTATCCCGGCAGGGGGAAGCAATCAGCCCCAGCATTTT. Translated, it gives CASSIPAGGSNQPQHF. Full variable domain (remainder filled in from reference TRBV19 and TRBJ1-5): DGGITQSPKYLFRKEGQNVTLSCEQNLNHDAMYWYRQDPGQGLRLIYYSQIVNDFQKGDIAEGYSVSREKKESFPLTVTSAQKNPTAFYLCASSIPAGGSNQPQHFGDGTRLSIL.

The rearrangement links TRBV6-6 to TRBJ2-5; tentatively, D is TRBD1 or TRBD2 (5 bases each). Germline V CDR1 and CDR2: MNHNY, SVGAGI (reference sequence). The ends were cut back, 3 bases at V and 1 base at J, with 15 bases in the middle. The CDR3 covers 16 residues. The CDR3 loop reads CASSYPQGPSQETQYF. The CDR3 bases are TGTGCCAGCAGTTATCCCCAGGGACCTTCCCAAGAGACCCAGTACTTC.

This rearrangement joins TRBV20-1 to TRBJ2-7, with TRBD2 identical over 10 bases. This CDR3 is 14 amino acids long. The junction had 9 bases not matched to a gene; V was cut back by 6 bases and J by 4 bases. Germline V gives CDR1 DFQATT, CDR2 SNEGSKA (reference sequence). In DNA form, the CDR3 reads TGCAGTGCCGCCTCTAGCGGGAGAGCGTACGAGCAGTACTTC. Translating it yields CSAASSGRAYEQYF.

This chain uses TRBV2 with TRBJ2-1, with 10 positions matching TRBD2. The V segment lost 4 bases and the J segment 7 bases; nucleotides outside the gene matches: 7. CDR1 is SNHLY and CDR2 is FYNNEI in the germline V gene. The CDR3 extends over 15 amino acids. The DNA of the CDR3 is TGTGCCAGCAGTGGAGCTAGCGGGAGAATAAATGAGCAGTTCTTC. Residues: CASSGASGRINEQFF.

This chain uses TRBV25-1 with TRBJ1-1; D uncertain. This CDR3 has 13 amino acids. Germline loops: CDR1 MGHDK, CDR2 SYGVNS. V dropped 3 bases and J dropped 4 bases, with 9 bases sitting between them. CDR3 region: CASSDHYRTEAFF. In nucleotides, the CDR3 is TGTGCCAGCAGTGATCATTACCGCACTGAAGCTTTCTTT.

This clonotype turned up a few times. V is TRBV4-3 and J is TRBJ2-5; D is possibly TRBD1 (5 bases). CDR3 length: 13 residues. From germline, CDR1 is LGHNA and CDR2 YSLEER. Trimming left V 0 bases short and J 3 bases short, with 5 bases between. The chain's CDR3 is CASSQDREETQYF. As DNA, the CDR3 is TGCGCCAGCAGCCAAGACAGGGAAGAGACCCAGTACTTC.

This clonotype was counted between two and nine times. The V and J genes are TRBV30 and TRBJ1-2, with D possibly TRBD1 on 5 matching bases. V lost 5 bases, J lost 5 bases, and 12 bases lay in between. This CDR3 comprises 12 residues. Germline CDR1 is GTSNPN and CDR2 is SVGIG (reference sequence). CDR3 DNA sequence: TGTGCCTGGTCGCCGGGGGGTTATGGCTACACCTTC. This gives the protein CAWSPGGYGYTF.

The CDR3 spells CSSGQGPTNYGYTF. The CDR3 bases are TGCAGTTCGGGACAGGGGCCAACTAACTATGGCTACACCTTC. The chain employs TRBV20-1 and TRBJ1-2; 10 bases are shared with TRBD1. V lost 8 bases, J lost 0 bases, and 6 bases stayed unmatched. The germline CDR1 and CDR2 sequences are DFQATT and SNEGSKA (reference sequence). CDR3 length equals 14 residues.

The chain is built from TRBV6-6 and TRBJ1-2; the D gene is possibly TRBD1 (5 bases). Germline CDR1 is MNHNY and CDR2 is SVGAGI (reference sequence). The length of the CDR3 is 14 residues. Trimming left V 2 bases short and J 7 bases short, with 14 bases between. CDR3 DNA: TGTGCCAGCAGTTACGCGGGGGAGAATCCTGGCTACACCTTC. It translates to CASSYAGENPGYTF.